A single sample gave rise to the 24 T cell receptor beta chains below, sequenced in a study of cytomegalovirus exposure and HLA in healthy donors. In the PCR, 60 Vbeta and 13 Jbeta primers were used. This table comes from immunoSEQ multiplex PCR, and its TCRdb copy is limited to in-frame clones, with some not included. The repertoire holds 150,000 to 200,000 clones, with approximately 80% as singletons. What was sequenced was PBMCs. These receptors originate from a woman between 18 and 29 years old in good health and CMV-seropositive.

The V and J genes are TRBV4-1 and TRBJ1-4; D call uncertain. Germline loops: CDR1 MGHRA, CDR2 YSYEKL. V was clipped by 4 bases and J by 8 bases, with 14 bases between them. The CDR3 consists of 14 residues. Here the CDR3 DNA reads TGCGCCAGCAGCCGACTAGGCTTAGCCGAAAAACTGTTTTTT. Residues: CASSRLGLAEKLFF.

The chain is built from TRBV4-3 and TRBJ2-4; 7 bases are shared with TRBD1. V gave up 1 base and J gave up 1 base; unmatched junction bases: 4. The CDR3 loop spans 16 amino acids. Germline lookup yields CDR1 LGHNA and CDR2 YSLEER. The CDR3 DNA reads TGCGCCAGCAGCCAAGCACCGACAGGGGCCAAAAACATTCAGTACTTC. It specifies CASSQAPTGAKNIQYF.

The chain uses TRBV9 and TRBJ1-2; D possibly corresponds to TRBD1 (5 bases). V was shortened by 2 bases and J by 6 bases, with 29 bases between the two germline ends. CDR1 and CDR2 (germline): SGDLS, YYNGEE. The CDR3 runs to 19 residues. The CDR3 nucleotides are TGTGCCAGCAGCGTCTCCGGTATTTGGGCCAGGGCGGTTCTTGATGGCTACACCTTC. Its protein is CASSVSGIWARAVLDGYTF. Together with reference TRBV9 and TRBJ1-2, the CDR3 gives the full variable domain: DSGVTQTPKHLITATGQRVTLRCSPRSGDLSVYWYQQSLDQGLQFLIQYYNGEERAKGNILERFSAQQFPDLHSELNLSSLELGDSALYFCASSVSGIWARAVLDGYTFGSGTRLTVV.

This rearrangement joins TRBV10-3 to TRBJ1-3, with D unclear. Germline V CDR1 and CDR2: ENHRY, SYGVKD. V lost 6 bases and J lost 0, with 6 bases in between. The CDR3 runs to 13 residues. The CDR3 nucleotides read TGTGCCATCAGCACAGTCTCTGGAAACACCATATATTTT. Its protein product is CAISTVSGNTIYF.

V usage is TRBV5-1 and J usage is TRBJ2-1; the match to TRBD1 covers 8 bases. Germline CDR1 reads SGHRS; CDR2 reads YFSETQ. The CDR3 covers 14 residues. V lost 0 bases to trimming and J lost 10 bases; unmatched junction nucleotides: 6. The CDR3 loop is CASSLAGQGLEQFF. CDR3 coding DNA: TGCGCCAGCAGCTTGGCAGGACAGGGTTTAGAGCAGTTCTTC.

V and J are TRBV4-1 and TRBJ2-2; 7 nucleotides agree with TRBD1. The CDR3 is 17 amino acids. Germline loops: CDR1 MGHRA, CDR2 YSYEKL. With V trimmed by 0 bases and J by 5 bases, 9 bases remained unmatched. CDR3 coding DNA: TGCGCCAGCAGCCAAGAAGGGGGCAGGGATCATACCGGGGAGCTGTTTTTT. Its translation: CASSQEGGRDHTGELFF.

This chain links TRBV9 with TRBJ2-7; TRBD1 matches at 7 bases. V trimming: 9 bases; J trimming: 1 base; junction bases outside the gene matches: 7. This CDR3 spans 13 amino acids. CDR1 is SGDLS, CDR2 YYNGEE, per germline. CDR3 sequence: CAILDRRSYEQYV. CDR3 nucleotide sequence: TGTGCCATCCTGGACAGGCGATCCTACGAGCAGTACGTC.

J is TRBJ1-6 and V is TRBV6-5; D is ambiguous. Germline CDR1 MNHEY, CDR2 SVGAGI. The CDR3 is 15 amino acids. The V gene lost 2 bases and the J gene lost 7 bases, with 12 bases spanning the gap. The CDR3 DNA reads TGTGCCAGCAGTTACGAAAGCGGCAGAAATTCACCCCTCCACTTT. It yields the protein CASSYESGRNSPLHF.

The chain joins TRBV5-1 to TRBJ2-3; the D is unclear. The V and J ends lost 1 base and 4 bases respectively, with 4 bases between them. The germline CDR1 and CDR2 sequences are SGHRS and YFSETQ. CDR3 length equals 12 residues. In DNA, the CDR3 is TGCGCCAGCAGCTTGCATCCAGATACGCAGTATTTT. Its translation is CASSLHPDTQYF.

This chain uses TRBV21-1 with TRBJ1-5; the table's D call, TRBD1, was not checked against the DNA. TRBV21-1 is a listed pseudogene. This CDR3 is 16 amino acids long. CDR3 coding DNA: TGTGCCAGCAGCACATGGCCAAAAAATAGCAATCAGCCCCAGCATTTT. It translates to CASSTWPKNSNQPQHF.

As concerns this clone: Distinct nucleotide sequences in the sample also encode this CDR3. The CDR3 nucleotides are TGTGCCAGCAGCGCTAGCGGGGTTAGCACAGATACGCAGTATTTT. It encodes CASSASGVSTDTQYF. The gene calls are TRBV9 and TRBJ2-3; 9 bases match TRBD2. The CDR3 runs 15 residues. Germline CDR1 reads SGDLS; CDR2 reads YYNGEE. Trimming cost V 3 bases and J 0 bases; bases outside gene matches: 2.

The chain carries TRBV7-2 and TRBJ2-2; D uncertain. V lost 3 bases and J 7 bases, leaving 6 bases between the germline ends. This CDR3 has 12 residues. The germline V gene has CDR1 SGHTA and CDR2 FQGNSA. The CDR3 region has the DNA TGTGCCAGCAGCTTTTCAGTCGGGGAGCTGTTTTTT. It is translated as CASSFSVGELFF.

This clone has just one count. The chain combines TRBV6-1 with TRBJ2-7; 9 bases agree with TRBD2. CDR1 is MNHNS and CDR2 is SASEGT in the germline V gene. CDR3 length equals 19 residues. V was pared by 2 bases and J by 6 bases, with 20 bases of the junction left unmatched. The CDR3 DNA reads as TGTGCCAGCAGTGAAACCCCCGGAGGCGGGGGGGGCCGACCGGGCGAGCAGTACGTC. Its translation is CASSETPGGGGGRPGEQYV.

This clone was seen a few times. The chain carries TRBV5-6 and TRBJ1-1; D is unclear. Trimming pared 0 bases from V and 7 bases from J, leaving 7 bases between. The CDR3 runs to 12 residues. Germline-derived CDR1 and CDR2 are SGHDT and YYEEEE. CDR3 amino acids: CASSLDRGEAFF. The CDR3 DNA reads TGTGCCAGCAGCTTGGATAGAGGTGAAGCTTTCTTT.

This rearrangement joins TRBV7-3 to TRBJ2-1; D is unclear. The CDR3 has 13 residues. Germline V gene lookup returns CDR1 SGHTA and CDR2 FQGTGA. V dropped 0 bases and J dropped 7 bases, with 7 bases sitting between them. The CDR3 protein is CASSLTWSNEQFF. DNA for the CDR3: TGTGCCAGCAGCTTAACGTGGAGTAATGAGCAGTTCTTC.

This clone came up once. This chain uses TRBV5-5 with TRBJ2-7, with 10 bases lining up with TRBD1. CDR1 and CDR2 (germline): SGHKS, YYEKEE (reference sequence). CDR3 size: 14 residues. V trimming: 3 bases; J trimming: 3 bases; junction bases outside the gene matches: 3. The CDR3 nucleotides are TGTGCCAGCAGCTCGGGACAGGGGTTCTACGAGCAGTACTTC. Protein sequence: CASSSGQGFYEQYF.

The V call is TRBV6-6, the J call TRBJ1-3; TRBD1 is a possible D gene (5 bases). Germline CDR1 is MNHNY and CDR2 is SVGAGI (reference sequence). The V end was cut by 0 bases, the J end by 1 base, with 10 bases between. This CDR3 is built from 16 residues. CDR3 DNA: TGTGCCAGCAGTTACTCGAGCAGGGTGTCTGGAAACACCATATATTTT. Its translation: CASSYSSRVSGNTIYF.

J is TRBJ2-4 and V is TRBV6-5, with 7 bases that match TRBD2. The CDR3 loop spans 15 amino acids. CDR1 and CDR2 (germline): MNHEY, SVGAGI. The V and J ends lost 2 bases and 1 base, in that order; junction bases with no gene match: 2. The CDR3 reads CASSYLGGAKNIQYF. CDR3 DNA sequence: TGTGCCAGCAGTTACCTCGGGGGGGCCAAAAACATTCAGTACTTC.

The rearrangement links TRBV9 to TRBJ2-2; 8 bases map to TRBD1. In germline, CDR1 is SGDLS, CDR2 YYNGEE. V dropped 2 bases and J dropped 3; count of bases not matched to a gene: 3. This CDR3 contains 15 residues. The CDR3 region is CASSVDRVDTGELFF. In nucleotides, the CDR3 is TGTGCCAGCAGCGTGGACAGGGTCGACACCGGGGAGCTGTTTTTT.

The rearrangement joins TRBV6-1 to TRBJ2-6, with a possible D match to TRBD1 (5 bases). CDR1 and CDR2 (germline): MNHNS, SASEGT. V lost 1 base, J lost 2 bases, and 9 bases lay in between. The CDR3 extends over 16 amino acids. The CDR3, as DNA: TGTGCCAGCAGTGAAGAGTCAGGGACTGGGGCCAACGTCCTGACTTTC. It specifies CASSEESGTGANVLTF.

The genes are TRBV7-9 and TRBJ2-3; D is unresolved. Germline CDR1 and CDR2: SEHNR and FQNEAQ (reference sequence). V was shortened by 2 bases and J by 7 bases, with 4 bases between the two germline ends. The CDR3 has 11 amino acids. CDR3 in amino acids: CASSLTYTQYF. The CDR3 region has the DNA TGTGCCAGCAGCTTAACATATACGCAGTATTTT.

The chain combines TRBV7-8 with TRBJ2-3; D unresolved. With 5 bases removed from V and 0 bases from J, the gap between germline ends came to 6 bases. Germline lookup yields CDR1 SGHVS and CDR2 FQNEAQ. The CDR3 length is 13 residues. This chain's CDR3 is CASSPTSTDTQYF. The CDR3 DNA reads as TGTGCCAGCAGCCCAACTAGCACAGATACGCAGTATTTT.

The chain has TRBV7-2 and TRBJ1-2, with a tentative D call TRBD1 (5 bases). This CDR3 has 15 amino acids. The V end lost 0 bases, the J end lost 2 bases, and 10 bases lay between the germline ends. Per germline, CDR1 SGHTA and CDR2 FQGNSA. The CDR3 reads CASSLAPTGNYGYTF. CDR3 nucleotide sequence: TGTGCCAGCAGCTTAGCGCCCACAGGAAACTATGGCTACACCTTC.

J is TRBJ1-2 and V is TRBV13; unclear D gene. Germline CDR1 is PRHDT and CDR2 is FYEKMQ (reference sequence). This CDR3 comprises 13 residues. V lost 0 bases, J lost 7 bases, and 9 bases lay in between. CDR3 bases: TGTGCCAGCAGCTTAGGAAGGGAGGTTGGCTACACCTTC. Translation gives CASSLGREVGYTF.